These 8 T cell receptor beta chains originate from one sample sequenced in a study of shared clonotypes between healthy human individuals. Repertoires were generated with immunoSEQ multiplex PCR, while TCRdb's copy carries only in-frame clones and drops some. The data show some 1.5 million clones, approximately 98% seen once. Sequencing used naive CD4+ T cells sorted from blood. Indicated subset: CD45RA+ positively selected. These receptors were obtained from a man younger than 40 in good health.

The chain's CDR3 is CASRRVAGTYEQYF. The CDR3 DNA reads TGTGCCAGTAGGAGGGTAGCGGGAACCTACGAGCAGTACTTC. The rearrangement joins TRBV19 to TRBJ2-7; 8 bases are a match to TRBD2. J gave up 2 bases and V 6 bases, and 6 bases lay outside the gene matches. Germline lookup yields CDR1 LNHDA and CDR2 SQIVND (reference sequence). The length of the CDR3 is 14 residues.

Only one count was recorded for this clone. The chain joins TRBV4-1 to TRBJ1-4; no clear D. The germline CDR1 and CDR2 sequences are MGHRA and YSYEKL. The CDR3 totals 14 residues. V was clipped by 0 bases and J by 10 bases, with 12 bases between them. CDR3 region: CASSQDPWVGKLFF. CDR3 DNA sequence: TGCGCCAGCAGCCAAGATCCCTGGGTAGGAAAACTGTTTTTT.

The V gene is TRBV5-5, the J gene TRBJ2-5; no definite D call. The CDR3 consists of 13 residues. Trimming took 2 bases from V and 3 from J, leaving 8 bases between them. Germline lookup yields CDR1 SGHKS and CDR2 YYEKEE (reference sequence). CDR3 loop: CASSFGWEETQYF. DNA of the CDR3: TGTGCCAGCAGCTTCGGCTGGGAAGAGACCCAGTACTTC.

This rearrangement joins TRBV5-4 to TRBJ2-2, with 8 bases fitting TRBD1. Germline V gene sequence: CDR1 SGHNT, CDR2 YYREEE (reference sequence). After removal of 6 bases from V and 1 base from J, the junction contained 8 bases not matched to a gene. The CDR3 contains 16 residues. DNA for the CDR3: TGTGCCAGCATCTCGGGGGACAGGCTGAACACCGGGGAGCTGTTTTTT. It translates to CASISGDRLNTGELFF.

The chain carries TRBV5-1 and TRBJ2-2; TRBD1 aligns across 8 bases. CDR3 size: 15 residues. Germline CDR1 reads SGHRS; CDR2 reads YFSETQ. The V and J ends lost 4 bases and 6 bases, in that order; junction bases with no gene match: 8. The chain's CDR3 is CASSTRTGSPGELFF. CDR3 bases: TGCGCCAGCAGCACGAGGACAGGGAGCCCCGGGGAGCTGTTTTTT.

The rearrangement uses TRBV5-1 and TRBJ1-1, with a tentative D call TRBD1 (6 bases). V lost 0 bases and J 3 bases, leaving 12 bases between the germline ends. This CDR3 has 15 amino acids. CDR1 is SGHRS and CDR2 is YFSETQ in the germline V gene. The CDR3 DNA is TGCGCCAGCAGCTTGGGACGGGGGGCGGACACTGAAGCTTTCTTT. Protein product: CASSLGRGADTEAFF.

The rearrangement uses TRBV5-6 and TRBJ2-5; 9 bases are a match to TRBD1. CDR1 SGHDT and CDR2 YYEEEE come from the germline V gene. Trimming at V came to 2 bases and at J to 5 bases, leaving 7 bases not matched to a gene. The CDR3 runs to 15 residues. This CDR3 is CASSFRDRVLETQYF. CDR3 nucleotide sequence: TGTGCCAGCAGCTTTCGGGACAGGGTGTTGGAGACCCAGTACTTC.

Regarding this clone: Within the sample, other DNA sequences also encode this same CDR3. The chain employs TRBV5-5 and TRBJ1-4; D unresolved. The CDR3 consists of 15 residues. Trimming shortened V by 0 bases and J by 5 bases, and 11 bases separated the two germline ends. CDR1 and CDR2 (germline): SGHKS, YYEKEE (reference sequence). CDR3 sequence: CASSLADVPNEKLFF. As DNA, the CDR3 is TGTGCCAGCAGCTTGGCAGACGTACCAAATGAAAAACTGTTTTTT.